Listed here are 15 T cell receptor beta chains from one sample, sequenced in a study of spatial heterogeneity in lung cancer (dated by TCRdb to between 2017 and 2020). Paper-wide results and their limitations: The tumor nonsynonymous mutation count correlated with the number of expanded alpha and beta TCRs within the tumor.

The sample's time point, from its label and the paper: sample taken at primary tumor resection. The library was obtained by 5' RACE. The instrument given in TCRdb is NextSeq 500. TCRdb took the public reads, trimmed them with fastp at Q25, ran MiXCR for clone calling and kept in-frame beta chains. Every distinct CDR3 protein forms one entry, paired with its most common genes and DNA. The table for this sample lists several thousand distinct CDR3 sequences; around 11% of them were counted only once. The ten biggest clones cover under 12% of the sample. These receptors have no identified antigens. The sequencing here drew on lung tumor tissue, taken at surgery. Every receptor here comes from a female donor with early-stage non-small cell lung cancer.

This clonotype has a handful of counts. The J gene is TRBJ2-5, the V gene TRBV11-3; TRBD2 matches 9 bases. From germline, CDR1 is SGHNT and CDR2 YENEEA. The length of the CDR3 is 15 residues. V shed 4 bases and J 5 bases; nucleotides not matched to a gene: 8. CDR3 amino acids: CASSSLAGAGETQYF. CDR3 nucleotide sequence: TGTGCCAGCAGCTCCTTAGCGGGAGCTGGTGAGACCCAGTACTTC. Drawing the rest from reference TRBV11-3 and TRBJ2-5, the complete variable domain is EAGVVQSPRYKIIEKKQPVAFWCNPISGHNTLYWYLQNLGQGPELLIRYENEEAVDDSQLPKDRFSAERLKGVDSTLKIQPAELGDSAVYLCASSSLAGAGETQYFGPGTRLLVL.

This clonotype occurred many times. The V call is TRBV6-2 or TRBV6-3, the J call TRBJ2-1; 13 nucleotides line up with TRBD2. The CDR3 contains 14 residues. With V trimmed by 6 bases and J by 9 bases, 5 bases remained unmatched. Germline V gene data show CDR1 as MNHEY and CDR2 as SVGEGT. The CDR3 spells CASRRTSGGTEQFF. The CDR3 bases are TGTGCCAGCAGAAGGACTAGCGGGGGAACTGAGCAGTTCTTC.

This clonotype rates as medium-sized. The chain employs TRBV29-1 and TRBJ2-1; 9 nucleotides agree with TRBD1. Germline V gives CDR1 SQVTM, CDR2 ANQGSEA. The CDR3 has 13 amino acids. V lost 4 bases to trimming and J lost 2 bases; unmatched junction nucleotides: 0. CDR3 in amino acids: CSVGTGAYNEQFF. CDR3 DNA: TGCAGCGTTGGGACAGGGGCCTACAATGAGCAGTTCTTC.

This clonotype is categorized as medium-sized (0.01 to 0.1%). The rearrangement links TRBV29-1 to TRBJ1-2, with D possibly TRBD1 on 5 matching bases. Trimming removed 3 bases from V and 2 bases from J, with 10 bases in between. Germline CDR1 and CDR2: SQVTM and ANQGSEA. This CDR3 spans 13 amino acids. As DNA, the CDR3 is TGCAGCGTTGAGGGGCTGGCCAACTATGGCTACACCTTC. Translating gives CSVEGLANYGYTF.

This clonotype is deemed medium-sized. The chain combines TRBV7-9 with TRBJ1-1; tentative D call: TRBD1 (6 bases). The CDR3 consists of 13 residues. Germline CDR1 and CDR2: SEHNR and FQNEAQ (reference sequence). Trimming cost V 5 bases and J 8 bases, with 15 bases left between them. DNA of the CDR3: TGTGCCAGCAGCCCACAGGGCCTGGTGGAAGCTTTCTTT. This encodes CASSPQGLVEAFF.

Here the CDR3 DNA reads TGCGCCAGCAGCTTGGTTGCGGGGGGGCAAACAGATACGCAGTATTTT. It is translated as CASSLVAGGQTDTQYF. The chain is built from TRBV5-1 and TRBJ2-3, with 9 bases fitting TRBD2. CDR3 size: 16 residues. Germline assignment: CDR1 SGHRS and CDR2 YFSETQ. The ends lost 0 bases at V and 3 bases at J; junction bases unmatched: 5.

This clonotype showed up just a few times. The rearrangement links TRBV7-2 to TRBJ1-5; unclear D gene. The CDR3 extends over 12 amino acids. Trimming left V 5 bases short and J 6 bases short, with 8 bases between. The germline V gene encodes CDR1 SGHTA and CDR2 FQGNSA. The CDR3: CASSPPGQPQHF. CDR3 bases: TGTGCCAGCAGCCCACCTGGTCAGCCCCAGCATTTT.

The chain is built from TRBV20-1 and TRBJ2-1; 7 bases are shared with TRBD2. The V gene end was trimmed by 2 bases and the J gene end by 5 bases; junction bases not matched to a gene: 0. The CDR3 loop spans 12 amino acids. In germline, CDR1 is DFQATT, CDR2 SNEGSKA (reference sequence). The CDR3 protein is CSARSGNNEQFF. In DNA form, the CDR3 reads TGCAGTGCTAGAAGCGGGAACAATGAGCAGTTCTTC.

This clonotype was seen a handful of times. The chain couples TRBV9 to TRBJ2-3, with D hard to call. The CDR3 is 14 amino acids. V was trimmed by 3 bases and J by 2 bases, leaving 10 bases between them. Germline V CDR1 and CDR2: SGDLS, YYNGEE. CDR3: CASSDHPSTDTQYF. CDR3 coding DNA: TGTGCCAGCAGCGACCACCCCTCCACAGATACGCAGTATTTT.

The chain recombines TRBV3-1 with TRBJ1-3; a possible D gene is TRBD1 (5 bases). Germline V gene data show CDR1 as LGHDT and CDR2 as YNNKEL (reference sequence). Trimming pared 2 bases from V and 0 bases from J, leaving 11 bases between. The length of the CDR3 is 16 residues. The chain's CDR3 is CASSQRVRDSGNTIYF. The CDR3 DNA is TGTGCCAGCAGCCAAAGGGTCAGGGACTCTGGAAACACCATATATTTT. Based on the CDR3 plus reference TRBV3-1 and TRBJ1-3, the full variable domain is DTAVSQTPKYLVTQMGNDKSIKCEQNLGHDTMYWYKQDSKKFLKIMFSYNNKELIINETVPNRFSPKSPDKAHLNLHINSLELGDSAVYFCASSQRVRDSGNTIYFGEGSWLTVV.

J is TRBJ2-3 and V is TRBV7-8; a possible D gene is TRBD2 (7 bases). CDR3 length equals 14 residues. Germline V gene data show CDR1 as SGHVS and CDR2 as FQNEAQ. V lost 3 bases to trimming and J lost 3 bases, with 10 bases between them. The CDR3 protein is CASSFGGATDTQYF. As DNA, the CDR3 is TGTGCCAGCAGCTTTGGGGGGGCTACAGATACGCAGTATTTT.

The V and J genes are TRBV5-6 and TRBJ1-6, with TRBD1 matching over 11 bases. V lost 4 bases and J lost 7; bases outside the gene matches: 7. CDR1 is SGHDT and CDR2 is YYEEEE in the germline V gene. The CDR3 is made up of 16 amino acids. CDR3 region: CASSAGTGGYNSPLHF. As DNA, the CDR3 is TGTGCCAGCAGCGCAGGGACAGGGGGATACAATTCACCCCTCCACTTT.

This clonotype was counted a few times. V gene TRBV20-1 combines with J gene TRBJ2-3; D gene ambiguous. V lost 3 bases and J lost 0, with 13 bases in between. Germline-derived CDR1 and CDR2 are DFQATT and SNEGSKA (reference sequence). This CDR3 spans 15 amino acids. CDR3 coding DNA: TGCAGTGCTAGTTTTGGTGGCCGTAGCACAGATACGCAGTATTTT. Its protein product is CSASFGGRSTDTQYF.

This clonotype was seen ten or more times. The CDR3 is CASSIGGAFQETQYF. Here the CDR3 DNA reads TGTGCCAGCAGCATCGGGGGGGCCTTCCAAGAGACCCAGTACTTC. The chain has TRBV6-2 or TRBV6-3 and TRBJ2-5, with 8 bases fitting TRBD2. Trimming at V came to 6 bases and at J to 1 base, leaving 7 bases not matched to a gene. The CDR3 length is 15 residues. Germline loops: CDR1 MNHEY, CDR2 SVGEGT.

This clonotype turned up a few times. The V call is TRBV11-2, the J call TRBJ1-2; a weak D match, TRBD1 (5 bases). V gave up 3 bases and J gave up 0 bases, with 8 bases separating them. There are 14 residues in the CDR3. Germline V gene sequence: CDR1 SGHAT, CDR2 FQNNGV. CDR3 nucleotide sequence: TGTGCCAGCAGCTTTGAGGGGTCTAACTATGGCTACACCTTC. Amino acids: CASSFEGSNYGYTF.